This record concerns one TCR beta chain sequence. The CDR3 has 19 amino acids. V lost 7 bases, J lost 0 bases, and 28 bases lay in between. CDR1 is SGDLS and CDR2 is YYNGEE in the germline V gene. The data derive from a study of blood T cell repertoires in COVID-19. Method: immunoSEQ multiplex PCR; TCRdb's copy keeps in-frame clones and lacks some. The repertoire holds 85,000 to 100,000 clones, with approximately 90% as singletons. This rearrangement joins TRBV9 to TRBJ1-1, with a possible D match to TRBD1 (5 bases). Sequencing input: peripheral blood. The receptor's source is a man aged 55 to 70 with acute or convalescent COVID-19. The CDR3 coding sequence is TGTGCCAGCGGAGACCTCAGGGCCCCCACACATTCCATGAACACTGAAGCTTTCTTT. Translation gives CASGDLRAPTHSMNTEAFF.